This TCR beta chain was captured in a study of T cell clonotyping in hematopoietic cell transplantation. Of note for this clone: What it binds is not known.

Deletions cut 0 bases from V and 7 bases from J, with 4 bases between. The germline gives CDR1 SGDLS, CDR2 YYNGEE. The CDR3 extends over 12 amino acids. Findings of the study overall: No sorting was done, leaving CD4 and CD8 contributions mixed. Higher Inverse Simpson Index values in graft donor and pretransplant recipient predicted broader posttransplant TCR diversity. Few recipient clonotypes overlapped donors; over 97% were de novo at given depth.

Method: immunoSEQ multiplex PCR; TCRdb's copy keeps in-frame clones and lacks some. The sample records about 70,000 clones, around 94% being singletons. The specimen was peripheral blood mononuclear cells. V usage is TRBV9 and J usage is TRBJ2-2; D remains ambiguous. This receptor was identified in a middle-aged man in good health. Some clones in this sample may be carry-over from other donors' samples. The CDR3 loop is CASSVAGGELFF. The CDR3 DNA follows: TGTGCCAGCAGCGTAGCAGGCGGGGAGCTGTTTTTT.